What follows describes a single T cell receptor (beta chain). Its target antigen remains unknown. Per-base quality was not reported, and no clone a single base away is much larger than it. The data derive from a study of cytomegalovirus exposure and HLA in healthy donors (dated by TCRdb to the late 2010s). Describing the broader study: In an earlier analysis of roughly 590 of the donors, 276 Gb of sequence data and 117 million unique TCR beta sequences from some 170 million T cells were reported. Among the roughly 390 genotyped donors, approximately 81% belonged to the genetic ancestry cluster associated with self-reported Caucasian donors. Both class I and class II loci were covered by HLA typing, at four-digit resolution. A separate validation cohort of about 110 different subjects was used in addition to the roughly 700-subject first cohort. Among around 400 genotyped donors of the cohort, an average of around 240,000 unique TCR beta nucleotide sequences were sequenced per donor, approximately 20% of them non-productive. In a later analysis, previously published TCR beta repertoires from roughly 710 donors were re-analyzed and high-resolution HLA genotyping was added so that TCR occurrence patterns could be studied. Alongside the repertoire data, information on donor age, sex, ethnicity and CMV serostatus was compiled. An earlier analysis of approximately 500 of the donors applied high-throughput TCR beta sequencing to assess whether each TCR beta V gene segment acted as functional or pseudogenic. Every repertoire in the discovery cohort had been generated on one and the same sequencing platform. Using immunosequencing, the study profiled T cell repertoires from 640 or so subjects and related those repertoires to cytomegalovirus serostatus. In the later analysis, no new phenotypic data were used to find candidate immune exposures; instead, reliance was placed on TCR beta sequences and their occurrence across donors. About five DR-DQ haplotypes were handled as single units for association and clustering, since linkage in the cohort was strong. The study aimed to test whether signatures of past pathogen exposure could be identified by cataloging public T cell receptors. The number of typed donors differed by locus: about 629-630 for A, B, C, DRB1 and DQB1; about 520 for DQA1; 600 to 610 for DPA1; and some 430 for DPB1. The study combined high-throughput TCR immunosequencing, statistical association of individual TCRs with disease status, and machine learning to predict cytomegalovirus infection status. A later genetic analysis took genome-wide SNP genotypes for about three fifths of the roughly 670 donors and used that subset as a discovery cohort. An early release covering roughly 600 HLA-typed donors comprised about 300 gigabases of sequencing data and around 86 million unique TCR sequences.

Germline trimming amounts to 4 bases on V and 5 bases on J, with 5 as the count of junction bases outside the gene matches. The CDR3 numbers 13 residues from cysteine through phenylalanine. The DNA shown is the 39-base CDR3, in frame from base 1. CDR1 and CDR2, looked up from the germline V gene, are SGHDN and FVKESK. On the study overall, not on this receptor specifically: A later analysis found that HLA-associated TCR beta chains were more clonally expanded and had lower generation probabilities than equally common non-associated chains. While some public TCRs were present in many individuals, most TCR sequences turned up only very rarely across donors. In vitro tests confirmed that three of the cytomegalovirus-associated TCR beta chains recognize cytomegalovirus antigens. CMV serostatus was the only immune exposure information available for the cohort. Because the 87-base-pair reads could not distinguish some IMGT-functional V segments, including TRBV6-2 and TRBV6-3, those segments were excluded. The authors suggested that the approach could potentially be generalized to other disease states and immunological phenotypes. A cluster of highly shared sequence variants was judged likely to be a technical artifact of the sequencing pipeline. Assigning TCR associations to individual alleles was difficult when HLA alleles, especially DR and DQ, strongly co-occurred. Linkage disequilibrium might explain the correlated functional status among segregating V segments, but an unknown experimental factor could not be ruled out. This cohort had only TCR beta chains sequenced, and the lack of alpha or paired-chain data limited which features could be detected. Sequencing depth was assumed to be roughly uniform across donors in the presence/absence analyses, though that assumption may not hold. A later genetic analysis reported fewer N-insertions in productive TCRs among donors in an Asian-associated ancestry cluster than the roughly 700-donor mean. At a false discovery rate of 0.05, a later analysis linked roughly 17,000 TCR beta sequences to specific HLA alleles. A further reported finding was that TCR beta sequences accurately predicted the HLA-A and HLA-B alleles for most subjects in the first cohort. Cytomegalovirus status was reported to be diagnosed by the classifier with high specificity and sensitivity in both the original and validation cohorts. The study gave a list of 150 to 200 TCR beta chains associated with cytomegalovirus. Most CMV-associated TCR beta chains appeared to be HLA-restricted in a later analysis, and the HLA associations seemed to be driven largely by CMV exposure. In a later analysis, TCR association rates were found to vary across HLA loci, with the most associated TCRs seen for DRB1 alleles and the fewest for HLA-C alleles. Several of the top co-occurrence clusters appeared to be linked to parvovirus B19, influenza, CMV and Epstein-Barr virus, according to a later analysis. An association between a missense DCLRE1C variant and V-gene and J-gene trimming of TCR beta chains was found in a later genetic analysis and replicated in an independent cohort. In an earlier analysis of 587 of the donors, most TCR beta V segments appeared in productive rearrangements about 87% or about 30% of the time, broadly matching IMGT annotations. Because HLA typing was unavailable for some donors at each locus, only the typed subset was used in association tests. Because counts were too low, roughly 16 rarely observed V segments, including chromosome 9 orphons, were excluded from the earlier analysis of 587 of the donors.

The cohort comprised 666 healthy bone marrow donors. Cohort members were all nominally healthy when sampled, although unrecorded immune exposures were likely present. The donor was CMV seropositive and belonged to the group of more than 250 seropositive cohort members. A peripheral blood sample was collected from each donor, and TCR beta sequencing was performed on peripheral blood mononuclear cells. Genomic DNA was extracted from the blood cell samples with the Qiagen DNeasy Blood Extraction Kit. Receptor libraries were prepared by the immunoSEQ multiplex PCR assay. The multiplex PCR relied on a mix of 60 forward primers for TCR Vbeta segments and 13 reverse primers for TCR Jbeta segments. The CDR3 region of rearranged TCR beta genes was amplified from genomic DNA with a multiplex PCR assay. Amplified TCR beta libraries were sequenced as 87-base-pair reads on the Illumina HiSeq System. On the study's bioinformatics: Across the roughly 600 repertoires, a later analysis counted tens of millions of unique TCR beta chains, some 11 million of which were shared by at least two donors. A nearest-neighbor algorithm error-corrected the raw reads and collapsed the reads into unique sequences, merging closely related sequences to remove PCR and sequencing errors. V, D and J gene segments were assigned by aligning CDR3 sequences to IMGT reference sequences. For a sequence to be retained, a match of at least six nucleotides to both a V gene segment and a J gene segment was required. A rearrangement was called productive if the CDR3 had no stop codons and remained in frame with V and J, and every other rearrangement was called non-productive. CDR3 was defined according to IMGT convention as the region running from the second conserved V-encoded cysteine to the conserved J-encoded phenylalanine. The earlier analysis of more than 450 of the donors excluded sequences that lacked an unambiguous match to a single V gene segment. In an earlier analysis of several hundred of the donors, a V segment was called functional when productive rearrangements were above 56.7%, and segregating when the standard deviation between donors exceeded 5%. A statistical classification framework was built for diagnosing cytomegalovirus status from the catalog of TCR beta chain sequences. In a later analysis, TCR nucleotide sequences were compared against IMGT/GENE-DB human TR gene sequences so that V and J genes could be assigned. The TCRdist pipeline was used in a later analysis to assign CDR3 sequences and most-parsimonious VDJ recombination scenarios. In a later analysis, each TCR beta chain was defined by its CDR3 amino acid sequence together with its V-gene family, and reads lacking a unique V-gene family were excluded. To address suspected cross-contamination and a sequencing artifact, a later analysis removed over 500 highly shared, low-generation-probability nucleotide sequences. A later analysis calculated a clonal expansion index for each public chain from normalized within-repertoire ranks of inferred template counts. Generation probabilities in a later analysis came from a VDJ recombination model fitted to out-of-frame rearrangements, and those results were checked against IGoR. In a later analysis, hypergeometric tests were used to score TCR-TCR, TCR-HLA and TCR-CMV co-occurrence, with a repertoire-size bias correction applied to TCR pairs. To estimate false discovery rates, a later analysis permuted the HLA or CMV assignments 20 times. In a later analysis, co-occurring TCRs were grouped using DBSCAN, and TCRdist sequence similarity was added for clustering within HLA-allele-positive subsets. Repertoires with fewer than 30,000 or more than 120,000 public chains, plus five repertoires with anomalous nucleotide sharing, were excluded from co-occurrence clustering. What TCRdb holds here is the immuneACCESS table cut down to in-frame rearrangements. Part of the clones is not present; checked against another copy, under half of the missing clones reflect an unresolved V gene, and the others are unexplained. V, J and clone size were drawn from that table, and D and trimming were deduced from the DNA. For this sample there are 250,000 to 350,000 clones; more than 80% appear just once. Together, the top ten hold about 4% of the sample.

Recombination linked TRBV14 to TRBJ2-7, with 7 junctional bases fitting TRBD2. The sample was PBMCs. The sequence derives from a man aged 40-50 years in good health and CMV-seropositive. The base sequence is TGTGCCAGCAGCCCGGGGGGAGGCAACGAGCAGTACTTC. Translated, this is CASSPGGGNEQYF.